This T cell receptor beta chain was recorded in a study of blood T cell repertoires in COVID-19 (dated by TCRdb to the early 2020s). Notes on the research overall: Collaborator samples came from the United States, Italy and Spain and covered acute and convalescent phases of COVID-19. The material from the prospective study consisted of cDNA or gDNA derived from T cells, B-cell-depleted T cells, or PBMCs. The dataset comprised deeply sampled blood TCRbeta repertoires from subjects exposed to, actively infected with, or recovered from COVID-19. The repertoires were released in a freely available public database intended as a resource for research on the immune response to SARS-CoV-2. The samples were drawn from the first 160 participants of the ongoing ImmuneRACE study and from roughly 1,300 subjects provided by 6 global collaborators. Sample metadata almost always included a de-identified subject ID, COVID-19 status, age in years and sex. Where available, HLA class I and class II types were obtained from metadata supplied by the sample provider rather than from assay-based typing.

General conclusions and limits of the study: The amount of clinical and demographic metadata varied by source and participant and was provided uncurated.

Reading from cysteine to phenylalanine, the CDR3 counts 15 amino acids. The DNA shown is the 45-base CDR3, in frame from base 1. From the germline V gene (reference sequence), CDR1 is SEHNR and CDR2 is FQNEAQ. V drops 5 bases and J drops 0 bases, leaving 12 bases in between. Participants in the prospective study were enrolled through a virtual design, were aged about 18 to 100 years, and lived in about two dozen United States geographic areas. To assign participants to cohorts, the prospective study relied on clinical history that participants themselves reported in a screening survey and a study questionnaire. Each participant in the prospective study had whole blood, serum and a nasopharyngeal or oropharyngeal swab collected by mobile phlebotomists. Participants in the prospective study had the option to provide additional blood draws and questionnaires over an approximately 2-month period. Before DNA extraction, blood samples from the prospective study were shipped at room temperature or frozen.

TCRbeta CDR3 regions were amplified from genomic DNA by means of the immunoSEQ Assay, a bias-controlled multiplex PCR. On the authors' methods: The number of nucleated cells in each sample was estimated from the amplification of reference gene primers within the assay. Sequence reads were collapsed and filtered to measure the absolute abundance of every unique TCRbeta CDR3 rearrangement. For each sample, productive Simpson clonality was calculated as the square root of Simpson's diversity index across productive rearrangements. TCRdb obtained this table from immuneACCESS and retained in-frame rearrangements with V and J assigned. These tables miss some clones; where compared with another copy, unresolved V genes account for less than half of the shortfall, and the remainder is unexplained. For V, J and clone size, that table is used; D and trimming come from the DNA. Within this sample are around 300,000 clones, with roughly 90% of them counted one time only. The ten largest clones take up roughly 4.3% of the sample.

Notes on this clone: Its target antigen remains unknown. No much larger clone is present one base from it, and per-base qualities are unavailable.

This TCR was sampled from a woman under 30 with acute COVID-19. Input material: PBMCs or T cells enriched from blood (not recorded which). The rearranged segments are TRBV7-9 and TRBJ2-3; TRBD2 might be the D gene, on 5 matching bases. In nucleotide form, the sequence is TGTGCCAGCAGCCCGGGGAAGCGAAGCACAGATACGCAGTATTTT. Its protein is CASSPGKRSTDTQYF.